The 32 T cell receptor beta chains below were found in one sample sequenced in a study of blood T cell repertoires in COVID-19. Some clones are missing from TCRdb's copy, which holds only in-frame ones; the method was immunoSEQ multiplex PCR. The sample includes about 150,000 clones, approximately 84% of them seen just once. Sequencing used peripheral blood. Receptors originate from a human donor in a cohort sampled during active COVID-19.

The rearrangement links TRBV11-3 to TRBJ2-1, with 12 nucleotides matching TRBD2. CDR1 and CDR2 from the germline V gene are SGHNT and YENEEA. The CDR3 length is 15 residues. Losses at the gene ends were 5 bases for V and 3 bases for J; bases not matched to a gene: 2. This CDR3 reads CASSVLAGGYNEQFF. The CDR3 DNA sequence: TGTGCCAGCAGCGTACTAGCGGGGGGCTACAATGAGCAGTTCTTC.

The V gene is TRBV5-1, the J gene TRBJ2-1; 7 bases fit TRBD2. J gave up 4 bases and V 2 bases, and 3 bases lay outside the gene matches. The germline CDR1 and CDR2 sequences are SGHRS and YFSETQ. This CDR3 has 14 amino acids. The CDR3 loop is CASSLRGDYNEQFF. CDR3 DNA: TGCGCCAGCAGCTTACGGGGGGATTACAATGAGCAGTTCTTC. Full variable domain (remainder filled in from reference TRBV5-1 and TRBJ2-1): KAGVTQTPRYLIKTRGQQVTLSCSPISGHRSVSWYQQTPGQGLQFLFEYFSETQRNKGNFPGRFSGRQFSNSRSEMNVSTLELGDSALYLCASSLRGDYNEQFFGPGTRLTVL.

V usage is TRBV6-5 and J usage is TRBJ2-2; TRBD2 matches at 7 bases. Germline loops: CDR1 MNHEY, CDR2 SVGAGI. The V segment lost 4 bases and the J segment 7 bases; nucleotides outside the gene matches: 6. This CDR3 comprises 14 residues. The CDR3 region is CASSSLGRGGELFF. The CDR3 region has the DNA TGTGCCAGCAGTTCCCTTGGGAGGGGCGGGGAGCTGTTTTTT.

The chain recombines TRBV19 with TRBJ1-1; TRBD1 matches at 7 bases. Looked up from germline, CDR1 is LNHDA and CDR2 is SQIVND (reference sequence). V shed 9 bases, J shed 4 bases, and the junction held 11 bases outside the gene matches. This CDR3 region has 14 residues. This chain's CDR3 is CASEQGIRGTEAFF. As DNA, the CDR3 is TGTGCCAGCGAACAGGGGATCCGGGGCACTGAAGCTTTCTTT.

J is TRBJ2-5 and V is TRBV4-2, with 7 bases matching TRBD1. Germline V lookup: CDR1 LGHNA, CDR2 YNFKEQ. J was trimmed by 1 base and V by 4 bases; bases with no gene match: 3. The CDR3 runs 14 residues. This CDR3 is CASSRGGSQETQYF. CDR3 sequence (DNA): TGTGCCAGCAGCCGAGGGGGCTCCCAAGAGACCCAGTACTTC.

CDR3 bases: TGTGCCAGTAGTATAGGGCGGGAAGAGACCCAGTACTTC. It specifies CASSIGREETQYF. The chain uses TRBV19 and TRBJ2-5; TRBD2 might be the D (5 bases). The germline V and J ends were trimmed by 1 base and 3 bases, with 6 bases remaining between them. The CDR3 has 13 residues. Germline CDR1 is LNHDA and CDR2 is SQIVND (reference sequence).

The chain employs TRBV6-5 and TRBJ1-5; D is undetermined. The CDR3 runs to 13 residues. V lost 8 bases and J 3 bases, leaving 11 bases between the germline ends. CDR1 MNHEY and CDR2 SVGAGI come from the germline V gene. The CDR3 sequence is CASGGQFNQPQHF. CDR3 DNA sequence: TGTGCCAGCGGAGGGCAGTTCAATCAGCCCCAGCATTTT.

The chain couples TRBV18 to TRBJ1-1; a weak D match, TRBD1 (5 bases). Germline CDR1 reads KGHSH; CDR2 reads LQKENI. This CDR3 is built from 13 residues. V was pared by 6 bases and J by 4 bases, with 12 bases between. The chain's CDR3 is CASSFQGGTEAFF. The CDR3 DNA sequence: TGTGCCAGCTCCTTCCAGGGAGGCACTGAAGCTTTCTTT.

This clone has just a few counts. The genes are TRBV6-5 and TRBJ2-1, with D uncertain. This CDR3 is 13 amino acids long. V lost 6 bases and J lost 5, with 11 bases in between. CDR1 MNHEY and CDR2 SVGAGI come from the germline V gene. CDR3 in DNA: TGTGCCAGCAGATTGAACATCAACAATGAGCAGTTCTTC. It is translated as CASRLNINNEQFF.

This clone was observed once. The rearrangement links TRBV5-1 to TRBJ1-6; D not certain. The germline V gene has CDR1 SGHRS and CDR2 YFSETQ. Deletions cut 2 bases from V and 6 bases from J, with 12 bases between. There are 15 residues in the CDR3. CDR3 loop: CASSLEGLGNSPLHF. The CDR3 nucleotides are TGCGCCAGCAGCTTAGAGGGCTTAGGTAATTCACCCCTCCACTTT. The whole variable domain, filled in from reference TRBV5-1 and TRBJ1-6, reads KAGVTQTPRYLIKTRGQQVTLSCSPISGHRSVSWYQQTPGQGLQFLFEYFSETQRNKGNFPGRFSGRQFSNSRSEMNVSTLELGDSALYLCASSLEGLGNSPLHFGNGTRLTVT.

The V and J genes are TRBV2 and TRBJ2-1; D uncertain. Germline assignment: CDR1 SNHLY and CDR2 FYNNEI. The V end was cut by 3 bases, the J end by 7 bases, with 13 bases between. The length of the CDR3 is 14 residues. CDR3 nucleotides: TGTGCCAGCAGTGAGTTCGCCTCGGTGAATGAGCAGTTCTTC. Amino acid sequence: CASSEFASVNEQFF.

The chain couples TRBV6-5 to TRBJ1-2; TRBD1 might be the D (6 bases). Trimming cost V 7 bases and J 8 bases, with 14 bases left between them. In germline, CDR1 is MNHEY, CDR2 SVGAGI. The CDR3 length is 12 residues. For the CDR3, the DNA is TGTGCCAGCATGTATGGGGGGGGCGGCTACACCTTC. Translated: CASMYGGGGYTF.

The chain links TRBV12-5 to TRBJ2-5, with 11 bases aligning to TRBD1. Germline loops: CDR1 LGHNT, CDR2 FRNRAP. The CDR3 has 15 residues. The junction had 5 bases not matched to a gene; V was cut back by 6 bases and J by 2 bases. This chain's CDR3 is CASGWDRGKQETQYF. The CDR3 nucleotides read TGTGCTAGTGGCTGGGACAGGGGGAAGCAAGAGACCCAGTACTTC.

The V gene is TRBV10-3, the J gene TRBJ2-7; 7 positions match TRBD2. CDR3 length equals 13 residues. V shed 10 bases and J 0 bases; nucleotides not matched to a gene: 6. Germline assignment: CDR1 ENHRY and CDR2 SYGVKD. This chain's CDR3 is CATVGTNSYEQYF. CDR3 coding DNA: TGTGCCACCGTAGGGACTAACTCCTACGAGCAGTACTTC.

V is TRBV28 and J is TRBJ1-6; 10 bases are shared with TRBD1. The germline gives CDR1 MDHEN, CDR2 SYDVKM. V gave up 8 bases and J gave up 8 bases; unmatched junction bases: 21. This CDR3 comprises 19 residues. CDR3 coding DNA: TGTGCCAGCCGGCCCAGGACAGGGGGTAAATACGGTGAGGATTCACCCCTCCACTTT. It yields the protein CASRPRTGGKYGEDSPLHF.

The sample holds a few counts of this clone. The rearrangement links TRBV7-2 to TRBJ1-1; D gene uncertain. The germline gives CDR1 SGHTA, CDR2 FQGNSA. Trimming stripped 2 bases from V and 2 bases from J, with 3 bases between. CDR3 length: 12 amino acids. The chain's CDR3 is CASSLLNTEAFF. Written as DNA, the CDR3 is TGTGCCAGCAGCTTACTCAACACTGAAGCTTTCTTT.

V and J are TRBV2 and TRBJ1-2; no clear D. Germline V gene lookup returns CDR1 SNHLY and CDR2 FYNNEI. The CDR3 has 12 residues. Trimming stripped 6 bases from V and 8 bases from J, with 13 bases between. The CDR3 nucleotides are TGTGCCAGCAGAACAGCCGAAGGAGGCTACACCTTC. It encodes CASRTAEGGYTF.

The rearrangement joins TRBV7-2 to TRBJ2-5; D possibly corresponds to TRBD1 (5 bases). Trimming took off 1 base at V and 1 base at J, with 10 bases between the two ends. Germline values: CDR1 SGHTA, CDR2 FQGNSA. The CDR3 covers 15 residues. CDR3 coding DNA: TGTGCCAGCAGCTTAGATGCAGGGTTCCAAGAGACCCAGTACTTC. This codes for CASSLDAGFQETQYF.

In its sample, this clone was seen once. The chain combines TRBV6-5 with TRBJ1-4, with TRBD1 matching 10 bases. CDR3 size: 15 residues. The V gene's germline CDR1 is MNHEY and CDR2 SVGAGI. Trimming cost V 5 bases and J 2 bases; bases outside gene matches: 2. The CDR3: CASSKGQGTNEKLFF. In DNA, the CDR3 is TGTGCCAGCAGTAAGGGACAGGGGACTAATGAAAAACTGTTTTTT.

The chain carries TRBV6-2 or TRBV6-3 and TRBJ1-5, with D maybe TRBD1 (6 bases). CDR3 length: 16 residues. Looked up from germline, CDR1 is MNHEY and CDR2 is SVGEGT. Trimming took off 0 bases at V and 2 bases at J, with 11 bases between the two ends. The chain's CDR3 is CASSYSRNRGNQPQHF. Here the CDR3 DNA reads TGTGCCAGCAGTTACTCGAGAAACAGGGGCAATCAGCCCCAGCATTTT.

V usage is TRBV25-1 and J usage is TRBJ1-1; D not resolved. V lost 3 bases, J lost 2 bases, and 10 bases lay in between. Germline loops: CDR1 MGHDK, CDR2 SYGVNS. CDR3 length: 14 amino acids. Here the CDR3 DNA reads TGTGCCAGCAGTGAGGAGGGTAGAAACACTGAAGCTTTCTTT. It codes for CASSEEGRNTEAFF.

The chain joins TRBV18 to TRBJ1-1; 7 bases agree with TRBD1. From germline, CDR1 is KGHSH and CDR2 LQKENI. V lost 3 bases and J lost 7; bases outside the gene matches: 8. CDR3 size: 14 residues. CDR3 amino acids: CASSPNRDSGEAFF. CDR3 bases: TGTGCCAGCTCACCGAACCGGGACAGCGGTGAAGCTTTCTTT.

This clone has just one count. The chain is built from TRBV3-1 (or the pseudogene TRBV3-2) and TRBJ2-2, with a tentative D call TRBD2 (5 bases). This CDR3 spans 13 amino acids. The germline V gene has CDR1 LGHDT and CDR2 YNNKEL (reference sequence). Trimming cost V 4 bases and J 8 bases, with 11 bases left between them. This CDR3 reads CASSPTRGGELFF. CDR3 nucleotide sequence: TGTGCCAGCAGCCCGACACGGGGAGGGGAGCTGTTTTTT.

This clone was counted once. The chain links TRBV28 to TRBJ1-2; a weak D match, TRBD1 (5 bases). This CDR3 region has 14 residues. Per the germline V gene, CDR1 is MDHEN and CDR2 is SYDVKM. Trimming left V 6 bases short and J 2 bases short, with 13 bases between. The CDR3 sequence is CASSHAAGNYGYTF. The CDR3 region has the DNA TGTGCCAGCAGCCACGCCGCAGGGAACTATGGCTACACCTTC.

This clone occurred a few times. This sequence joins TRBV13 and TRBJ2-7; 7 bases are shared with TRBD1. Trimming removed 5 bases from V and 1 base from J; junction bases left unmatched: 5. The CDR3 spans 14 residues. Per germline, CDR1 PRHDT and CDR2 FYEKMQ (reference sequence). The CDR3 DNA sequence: TGTGCCAGCAGCACGGACAGGCTATCCTACGAGCAGTACTTC. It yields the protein CASSTDRLSYEQYF.

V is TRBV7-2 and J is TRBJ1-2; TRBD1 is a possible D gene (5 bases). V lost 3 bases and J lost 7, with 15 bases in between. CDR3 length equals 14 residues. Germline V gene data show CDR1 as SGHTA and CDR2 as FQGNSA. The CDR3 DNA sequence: TGTGCCAGCAGCTTGTGGACACAGGTCCGTGGCTACACCTTC. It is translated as CASSLWTQVRGYTF.

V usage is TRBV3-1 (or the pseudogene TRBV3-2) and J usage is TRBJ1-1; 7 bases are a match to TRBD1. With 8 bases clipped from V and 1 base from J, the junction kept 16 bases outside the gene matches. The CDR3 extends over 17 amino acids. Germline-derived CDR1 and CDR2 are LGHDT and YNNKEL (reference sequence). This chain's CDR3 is CASLNYGDRDTNTEAFF. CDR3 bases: TGTGCCAGCCTTAATTATGGTGACAGGGACACGAACACTGAAGCTTTCTTT.

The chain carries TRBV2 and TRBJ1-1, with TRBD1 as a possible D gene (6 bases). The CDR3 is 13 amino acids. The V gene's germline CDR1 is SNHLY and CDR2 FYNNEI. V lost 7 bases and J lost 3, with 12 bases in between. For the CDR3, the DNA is TGTGCCAGCATTATACAGGGCCACACTGAAGCTTTCTTT. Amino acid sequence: CASIIQGHTEAFF.

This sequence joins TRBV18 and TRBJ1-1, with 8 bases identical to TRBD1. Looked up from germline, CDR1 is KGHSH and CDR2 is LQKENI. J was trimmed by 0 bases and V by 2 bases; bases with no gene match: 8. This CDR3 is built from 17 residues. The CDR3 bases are TGTGCCAGCTCACCAAGACAGGGGAGTAACATGAACACTGAAGCTTTCTTT. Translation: CASSPRQGSNMNTEAFF.

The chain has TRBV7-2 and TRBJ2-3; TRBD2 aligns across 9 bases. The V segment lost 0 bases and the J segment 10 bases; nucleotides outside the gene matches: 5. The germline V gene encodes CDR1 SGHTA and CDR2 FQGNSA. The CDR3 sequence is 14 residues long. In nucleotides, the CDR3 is TGTGCCAGCAGCTTAGCGGCGGGGGGGCCCCCGCAGTATTTT. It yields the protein CASSLAAGGPPQYF.

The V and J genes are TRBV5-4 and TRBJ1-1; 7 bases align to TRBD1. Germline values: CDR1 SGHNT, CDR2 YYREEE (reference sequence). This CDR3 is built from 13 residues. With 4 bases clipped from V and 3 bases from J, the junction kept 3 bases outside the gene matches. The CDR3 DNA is TGTGCCAGCAGCCCAGACAGGGACACTGAAGCTTTCTTT. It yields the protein CASSPDRDTEAFF.

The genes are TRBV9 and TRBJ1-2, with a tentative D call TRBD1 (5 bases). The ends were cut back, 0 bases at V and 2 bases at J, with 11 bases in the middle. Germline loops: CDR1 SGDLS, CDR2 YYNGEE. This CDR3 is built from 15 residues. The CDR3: CASSVVTAGNYGYTF. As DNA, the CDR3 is TGTGCCAGCAGCGTAGTAACAGCAGGGAACTATGGCTACACCTTC.